One and the same sample provided the 20 T cell receptor beta chains below, sequenced in a study of shared T cell receptors in the human thymus. Some clones are missing from TCRdb's copy, which holds only in-frame ones; the method was immunoSEQ multiplex PCR. The table shows about 660,000 clones, with around 87% occurring only once. This sample was shared with a second study, whose subject was human thymus T cells.

The sample was thymocytes. Every receptor here comes from a boy younger than two with a congenital heart defect.

The chain couples TRBV7-3 to TRBJ1-2; 7 bases agree with TRBD1. Trimming took 2 bases from V and 2 from J; bases not matched to a gene: 5. Germline assignment: CDR1 SGHTA and CDR2 FQGTGA. CDR3 size: 15 residues. CDR3 residues: CASSLFPGQNYGYTF. CDR3 coding DNA: TGTGCCAGCAGCTTATTCCCGGGACAGAACTATGGCTACACCTTC.

The chain carries TRBV1 and TRBJ2-3; the DNA was not compared with TRBD2, the D call given in the table. TRBV1 is reported as a pseudogene. The CDR3 runs 18 residues. CDR3 region: CTSSLGTSGGPCTDTQYF. CDR3 nucleotides: TGCACCAGCAGCCTAGGGACTAGCGGGGGGCCATGCACAGATACGCAGTATTTT.

The chain joins TRBV7-8 to TRBJ2-1, with TRBD1 identical over 7 bases. This CDR3 comprises 16 residues. V was clipped by 0 bases and J by 4 bases; unmatched bases: 6. Germline values: CDR1 SGHVS, CDR2 FQNEAQ. CDR3 protein: CASSLARDRVYNEQFF. CDR3 in DNA: TGTGCCAGCAGCTTAGCGCGAGACAGGGTATACAATGAGCAGTTCTTC.

V and J are TRBV5-6 and TRBJ1-2, with 7 bases lining up with TRBD1. Trimming took 0 bases from V and 6 from J; bases not matched to a gene: 11. CDR3 length: 16 amino acids. CDR1 SGHDT and CDR2 YYEEEE come from the germline V gene. The CDR3 coding sequence is TGTGCCAGCAGCTTGGGGGGTAGACAGGGAGGAGATGGCTACACCTTC. Its protein is CASSLGGRQGGDGYTF.

The chain links TRBV5-6 to TRBJ2-3; TRBD2 matches 9 bases. After removal of 1 base from V and 2 bases from J, the junction contained 11 bases not matched to a gene. Germline V gene sequence: CDR1 SGHDT, CDR2 YYEEEE. This CDR3 is built from 18 residues. The CDR3 region has the DNA TGTGCCAGCAGCTTGTGGCTAGCGGGGACGCGCTTCACAGATACGCAGTATTTT. Protein product: CASSLWLAGTRFTDTQYF.

The gene calls are TRBV10-1 and TRBJ2-1; possible D gene TRBD2, 6 bases. This CDR3 comprises 13 residues. V was clipped by 8 bases and J by 8 bases, with 16 bases between them. Germline V lookup: CDR1 WNHNN, CDR2 SYGVQD (reference sequence). The CDR3 DNA follows: TGCGCCAGCGGGACTCAAACCTCTCATGAGCAGTTCTTC. This translates into CASGTQTSHEQFF.

The chain employs TRBV19 and TRBJ1-1; TRBD1 is a possible D gene (6 bases). Trimming left V 10 bases short and J 3 bases short, with 18 bases between. The V gene's germline CDR1 is LNHDA and CDR2 SQIVND (reference sequence). The CDR3 spans 14 residues. The CDR3 protein is CATLKGGVDTEAFF. The CDR3 DNA sequence: TGTGCCACCCTCAAAGGGGGGGTCGACACTGAAGCTTTCTTT. The whole variable domain, remainder taken from reference TRBV19 and TRBJ1-1, is DGGITQSPKYLFRKEGQNVTLSCEQNLNHDAMYWYRQDPGQGLRLIYYSQIVNDFQKGDIAEGYSVSREKKESFPLTVTSAQKNPTAFYLCATLKGGVDTEAFFGQGTRLTVV.

V and J are TRBV19 and TRBJ1-1; D may be TRBD1 (5 bases). CDR1 and CDR2 from the germline V gene are LNHDA and SQIVND (reference sequence). Trimming removed 4 bases at V and 1 base at J, with 10 bases between. The CDR3 sequence is 14 residues long. The CDR3 region has the DNA TGTGCCAGTAGTACCCAGGGTTGGAACACTGAAGCTTTCTTT. This translates into CASSTQGWNTEAFF.

The chain is built from TRBV15 and TRBJ2-1, with 8 bases matching TRBD2. V lost 3 bases to trimming and J lost 3 bases; unmatched junction nucleotides: 4. Germline V CDR1 and CDR2: LNHNV, YYDKDF (reference sequence). This CDR3 is 15 amino acids long. The CDR3 protein is CATSSRAGVYNEQFF. The CDR3 nucleotides are TGTGCCACCAGCAGTCGAGCGGGAGTCTACAATGAGCAGTTCTTC.

As DNA, the CDR3 is TGTGCCAGCAGTGAAGTAGCGGGGGGGGTAGAGACCCAGTACTTC. It is translated as CASSEVAGGVETQYF. The genes are TRBV2 and TRBJ2-5; 11 nucleotides align to TRBD2. The CDR3 is 15 amino acids. V gave up 1 base and J gave up 4 bases; unmatched junction bases: 2. Germline CDR1 SNHLY, CDR2 FYNNEI. Variable domain in full (rest from reference TRBV2 and TRBJ2-5): EPEVTQTPSHQVTQMGQEVILRCVPISNHLYFYWYRQILGQKVEFLVSFYNNEISEKSEIFDDQFSVERPDGSNFTLKIRSTKLEDSAMYFCASSEVAGGVETQYFGPGTRLLVL.

This chain connects TRBV11-2 to TRBJ1-1; perhaps TRBD1 as D (5 bases). Germline V CDR1 and CDR2: SGHAT, FQNNGV. The CDR3 has 18 residues. V shed 0 bases and J shed 0 bases, with 17 bases lying between them. The CDR3 sequence is CASSLDPAEGDLNTEAFF. The DNA of the CDR3 is TGTGCCAGCAGCTTAGATCCCGCAGAAGGGGATTTGAACACTGAAGCTTTCTTT.

The V call is TRBV6-6, the J call TRBJ2-1; TRBD2 aligns across 10 bases. The V and J ends lost 2 bases and 5 bases, in that order; junction bases with no gene match: 6. The CDR3 sequence is 16 residues long. The germline V gene encodes CDR1 MNHNY and CDR2 SVGAGI (reference sequence). Written as DNA, the CDR3 is TGTGCCAGCAGTTACGGGCCTAGCGGGGGTAACAATGAGCAGTTCTTC. Encoded protein: CASSYGPSGGNNEQFF.

This chain connects TRBV28 to TRBJ2-5; 7 nucleotides align to TRBD1. V gave up 8 bases and J gave up 2 bases; unmatched junction bases: 17. Looked up from germline, CDR1 is MDHEN and CDR2 is SYDVKM. The CDR3 is 17 amino acids. The CDR3 loop reads CASRTFLPGTEQETQYF. CDR3 coding DNA: TGTGCCAGCCGAACGTTTTTACCCGGGACAGAACAAGAGACCCAGTACTTC.

This clone was observed a few times. The chain links TRBV16 to TRBJ1-1, with 10 bases that match TRBD1. The V gene end was trimmed by 4 bases and the J gene end by 4 bases; junction bases not matched to a gene: 6. This CDR3 comprises 15 residues. The germline V gene has CDR1 KGHSY and CDR2 FQNENV. CDR3: CASSPRQGAGTEAFF. CDR3 coding DNA: TGTGCCAGCAGCCCGAGACAGGGGGCCGGCACTGAAGCTTTCTTT.

The chain joins TRBV28 to TRBJ2-5; TRBD1 matches at 7 bases. The DNA end favors TRBJ2-7, so the J call may be wrong. This CDR3 is 15 amino acids long. CDR1 is MDHEN and CDR2 is SYDVKM in the germline V gene. The CDR3 loop is CASRPQDRPSNEQYF. The CDR3 coding sequence is TGTGCCAGCAGGCCACAGGACAGGCCATCGAACGAGCAGTACTTC.

The chain joins TRBV5-6 to TRBJ2-5, with 10 positions matching TRBD2. CDR3 length: 18 residues. With V trimmed by 6 bases and J by 2 bases, 16 bases remained unmatched. CDR1 is SGHDT and CDR2 is YYEEEE in the germline V gene. The CDR3 DNA is TGTGCCAGCACCCCCGCAGGAACTAGCGGGGCAAAGCAAGAGACCCAGTACTTC. Encoded protein: CASTPAGTSGAKQETQYF.

The chain carries TRBV28 and TRBJ1-2; 9 bases fit TRBD1. Trimming at V came to 3 bases and at J to 6 bases, leaving 8 bases not matched to a gene. The germline V gene has CDR1 MDHEN and CDR2 SYDVKM. The CDR3 runs 15 residues. CDR3 residues: CASSLTPGQGHGYTF. The CDR3 DNA sequence: TGTGCCAGCAGTTTGACCCCGGGACAGGGACATGGCTACACCTTC.

The V gene is TRBV10-2, the J gene TRBJ2-7; D is possibly TRBD1 (6 bases). The CDR3 contains 17 residues. The germline V gene encodes CDR1 WSHSY and CDR2 SAAADI. V was trimmed by 2 bases and J by 0 bases, leaving 17 bases between them. The CDR3 DNA reads TGCGCCAGCAGTGAGAGGTTTGTGGACAGTAGCTCCTACGAGCAGTACTTC. It yields the protein CASSERFVDSSSYEQYF.

The CDR3 DNA is TGTGCCAGCAGTCCACATGGGCATTCACCCCTCCACTTT. Amino acid sequence: CASSPHGHSPLHF. This chain connects TRBV28 to TRBJ1-6; D ambiguous. The CDR3 runs 13 residues. Germline lookup yields CDR1 MDHEN and CDR2 SYDVKM. V shed 5 bases and J shed 8 bases, with 10 bases lying between them.

The rearrangement joins TRBV5-4 to TRBJ1-1, with 10 nucleotides matching TRBD1. J gave up 7 bases and V 3 bases, and 9 bases lay outside the gene matches. CDR1 SGHNT and CDR2 YYREEE come from the germline V gene (reference sequence). This CDR3 contains 15 residues. CDR3: CASSYPGQGDGEAFF. The CDR3 DNA sequence: TGTGCCAGCAGCTACCCCGGACAGGGGGACGGTGAAGCTTTCTTT.